One T cell receptor (beta chain) is described in this entry. The data originate from a study of blood T cell repertoires in COVID-19. In the study overall: Nucleic acid was either cDNA or gDNA, and it came from T cells, B-cell-depleted T cells, or PBMCs.

Shortly before study entry, within 2 weeks, exposed participants had met a COVID-19 case. Unmatched junction bases numbered 7, after V lost 3 bases and J lost 2 bases. From germline, CDR1 is SGHNT and CDR2 YENEEA. There are 15 residues in the CDR3. Authors' methods: Scientists estimated how many nucleated cells there were by amplifying reference gene primers. Profiling relied on immunoSEQ multiplex PCR, and the TCRdb table lists in-frame clones only, not all of them. V and J calls and clone size are those listed in that table; D and trimming were worked out from the DNA. This sample has 360,000 or so clones; 88% occur once, and the top ten carry under 1.2%.

The clonotype was recovered from a woman in her 30s who had been exposed to COVID-19. V gene TRBV11-3 combines with J gene TRBJ2-7; 7 bases fit TRBD1. Specimen: PBMCs or T cells enriched from blood (not recorded which). The CDR3 DNA follows: TGTGCCAGCAGCTTGGGGACAGTCCATACCTACGAGCAGTACTTC. It yields the protein CASSLGTVHTYEQYF.